These 5 T cell receptor beta chains came from one sample sequenced in a study of OX40 agonist ivuxolimab in advanced cancers. The table came from immunoSEQ multiplex PCR; TCRdb's copy has only in-frame clones and leaves some out. This table has approximately 70,000 clones, 86% appearing once. The sample in question was CD4+ or CD8+ T cells sorted from blood, obtained in a trial of the OX40 agonist ivuxolimab. The origin of the receptors is an adult with an advanced solid tumor such as melanoma, head and neck, liver or kidney cancer.

CDR3 coding DNA: TGCGCCAGCAGCCCTGGGACTATAAACGAGCAGTACTTC. Encoded protein: CASSPGTINEQYF. The rearrangement joins TRBV4-3 to TRBJ2-7; TRBD2 matches 7 bases. V shed 4 bases, J shed 5 bases, and the junction held 5 bases outside the gene matches. CDR1 and CDR2 (germline): LGHNA, YSLEER. The CDR3 has 13 residues.

The rearrangement links TRBV5-1 to TRBJ1-5; a possible D gene is TRBD1 (5 bases). Trimming took 1 base from V and 5 from J, leaving 16 bases between them. The CDR3 consists of 16 residues. The germline CDR1 and CDR2 sequences are SGHRS and YFSETQ. The CDR3 coding sequence is TGCGCCAGCAGCTTGAATGGGGCGGGCCCGGATCAGCCCCAGCATTTT. Protein: CASSLNGAGPDQPQHF.

The rearrangement joins TRBV6-5 to TRBJ1-2, with 10 bases fitting TRBD1. The germline V gene encodes CDR1 MNHEY and CDR2 SVGAGI. The CDR3 extends over 14 amino acids. The junction had 6 bases not matched to a gene; V was cut back by 3 bases and J by 8 bases. The CDR3 region has the DNA TGTGCCAGCAGTTATGGAGGGACAGGGGTCGGCTACACCTTC. The encoded protein is CASSYGGTGVGYTF.

The CDR3 DNA follows: TGTGCCAGCCGCCCGCGGGACACAGATACGCAGTATTTT. Translating gives CASRPRDTDTQYF. The chain has TRBV5-4 and TRBJ2-3; possibly TRBD2 for D (6 bases). CDR1 and CDR2 from the germline V gene are SGHNT and YYREEE (reference sequence). This CDR3 has 13 residues. The V and J ends lost 7 bases and 2 bases respectively, with 11 bases between them. The full variable domain, completed using reference TRBV5-4 and TRBJ2-3, is ETGVTQSPTHLIKTRGQQVTLRCSSQSGHNTVSWYQQALGQGPQFIFQYYREEENGRGNFPPRFSGLQFPNYSSELNVNALELDDSALYLCASRPRDTDTQYFGPGTRLTVL.

The rearrangement links TRBV30 to TRBJ2-7; no definite D call. This CDR3 has 14 amino acids. Germline-derived CDR1 and CDR2 are GTSNPN and SVGIG (reference sequence). V was pared by 0 bases and J by 2 bases, with 11 bases between. For the CDR3, the DNA is TGTGCCTGGAGTGTAGACTCAGGAGCCTACGAGCAGTACTTC. Translating gives CAWSVDSGAYEQYF.